A selection of T cell receptor beta chains follows, all from one sample in a study of CD8 T cells in ankylosing spondylitis. TCRdb redid the calling of the 5' RACE reads with MiXCR, one entry per CDR3 protein. The sample contains some 340,000 distinct CDR3 sequences, roughly 15% of which appear only once. The sequenced sample was blood, either unsorted or a sorted T cell fraction (not recorded which). The receptors were sampled from a male donor with ankylosing spondylitis or in good health (not recorded which). CDR3s include the opening cysteine and the closing phenylalanine or tryptophan. Each record gives: D gene, clone size, V gene, J gene, CDR3 protein, CDR3 DNA. D genes are given only for firm matches. Rows give clone size only sometimes, using once, few, many, or a class for an expanded clone.

NA	few	TRBV29-1	TRBJ1-2	CSVVGKRDYGYTF	TGCAGCGTTGTAGGGAAGCGGGACTATGGCTACACCTTC
NA	NA	TRBV21-1	TRBJ2-7	CASRGWEQYF	TGTGCCAGCCGAGGGTGGGAGCAGTACTTC
NA	NA	TRBV12-3/TRBV12-4	TRBJ2-1	CTSSSPPTGFRMDNEQFF	TGTACCAGCAGTTCCCCCCCCACAGGGTTCAGAATGGACAATGAGCAGTTCTTC
TRBD1	many	TRBV11-2	TRBJ1-2	CASSLHRTGEGGYTF	TGTGCCAGCAGCCTACATCGGACAGGGGAGGGTGGCTACACCTTC
NA	NA	TRBV19	TRBJ2-1	CASARRDEQFF	TGTGCCAGTGCTCGAAGGGATGAGCAGTTCTTC
TRBD1	few	TRBV30	TRBJ2-3	CAWHRDRGTDTQYF	TGTGCCTGGCACCGGGACAGGGGCACAGATACGCAGTATTTT
NA	NA	TRBV29-1	TRBJ2-7	CSGRTPSYEQYF	TGCAGCGGAAGAACACCTTCCTACGAGCAGTACTTC
TRBD2	few	TRBV2	TRBJ2-1	CASSLQLAASYNEQFF	TGTGCCAGCAGTTTACAACTAGCGGCCTCCTACAATGAGCAGTTCTTC
TRBD2	NA	TRBV18	TRBJ2-5	CASSPTPPGLAGETQYF	TGTGCCAGCTCACCTACCCCCCCCGGACTAGCGGGGGAGACCCAGTACTTC
TRBD2	NA	TRBV4-1	TRBJ2-7	CASSRTSGDSYEQYF	TGCGCCAGCAGTCGCACTAGCGGGGACTCCTACGAGCAGTACTTC
NA	NA	TRBV5-1	TRBJ1-1	CASSLQGLGTEAFF	TGCGCCAGCAGCCTACAGGGTTTGGGCACTGAAGCTTTCTTT
TRBD1	NA	TRBV20-1	TRBJ1-1	CSAREQGVVIF	TGCAGTGCCCGTGAGCAGGGGGTTGTAATCTTT
NA	NA	TRBV30	TRBJ1-5	CAWSSHWSNQPQHF	TGTGCCTGGAGTAGTCACTGGAGCAATCAGCCCCAGCATTTT
TRBD2	NA	TRBV3-1	TRBJ2-4	CASSQFHAGGPGNAQYF	TGTGCCAGCAGCCAATTCCACGCGGGGGGCCCTGGCAACGCTCAGTACTTC
NA	few	TRBV3-1	TRBJ1-2	CASSQGKATFYGYTF	TGTGCCAGCAGCCAAGGGAAGGCAACTTTCTATGGCTACACCTTC
NA	few	TRBV5-6	TRBJ2-7	CASSLSSGIYEQYF	TGTGCCAGCAGCTTGAGTAGCGGCATCTACGAGCAGTACTTC
TRBD2	few	TRBV6-1	TRBJ2-1	CASNPGGGYNEQFF	TGTGCCAGCAACCCCGGCGGGGGTTACAATGAGCAGTTCTTC
TRBD1	few	TRBV12-3/TRBV12-4	TRBJ1-1	CASSTGGGNTEAFF	TGTGCCAGCAGTACAGGGGGCGGGAACACTGAAGCTTTCTTT
NA	many	TRBV7-2	TRBJ1-1	CASSPVGMNTEAFF	TGTGCCAGCAGCCCCGTAGGCATGAACACTGAAGCTTTCTTT
TRBD2	NA	TRBV2	TRBJ2-3	CASLGGRLTDTQYF	TGTGCCAGCCTGGGAGGGCGACTTACAGATACGCAGTATTTT
NA	NA	TRBV9	TRBJ2-3	CASSVRRETDTQYF	TGTGCCAGCAGCGTGAGACGGGAGACAGATACGCAGTATTTT
NA	NA	TRBV10-1	TRBJ2-3	CASSESYGLYADTQYF	TGCGCCAGCAGTGAGTCCTACGGACTTTACGCAGATACGCAGTATTTT
NA	few	TRBV5-6	TRBJ2-5	CASSSLTEYQETQYF	TGTGCCAGCAGCTCACTGACTGAGTACCAAGAGACCCAGTACTTC
NA	NA	TRBV29-1	TRBJ2-5	CSVEDGRMPQETQYF	TGCAGCGTTGAAGATGGACGGATGCCCCAAGAGACCCAGTACTTC
NA	NA	TRBV5-1	TRBJ1-4	CASSLGGQQNEKLFF	TGCGCCAGCAGCTTGGGCGGGCAGCAGAATGAAAAACTGTTTTTT
NA	few	TRBV12-3/TRBV12-4	TRBJ2-3	CASSLKTTNTQYF	TGTGCCAGCAGTTTGAAAACCACAAATACGCAGTATTTT
NA	many	TRBV4-1	TRBJ1-2	CASSQGGGFNYGYTF	TGCGCCAGCAGCCAAGGTGGAGGGTTTAACTATGGCTACACCTTC
NA	NA	TRBV9	TRBJ2-3	CASSGRGVSTDTQYF	TGTGCCAGCAGCGGACGCGGGGTTAGCACAGATACGCAGTATTTT
NA	NA	TRBV5-1	TRBJ2-1	CASSPSPAAYNEQFF	TGCGCCAGCAGCCCCTCCCCAGCGGCTTACAATGAGCAGTTCTTC
TRBD2	NA	TRBV5-1	TRBJ2-3	CASSLVLAGSTDTQYF	TGCGCCAGCAGCTTGGTCCTAGCGGGAAGCACAGATACGCAGTATTTT
TRBD1	few	TRBV7-9	TRBJ2-7	CASSDRTGSFEQYF	TGTGCCAGCAGCGATAGGACAGGGAGTTTCGAGCAGTACTTC
TRBD2	many	TRBV12-3/TRBV12-4	TRBJ2-1	CASGTGGRNEQFF	TGTGCCAGCGGGACGGGGGGACGCAATGAGCAGTTCTTC
NA	NA	TRBV30	TRBJ2-5	CAWSVGSQETQYF	TGTGCCTGGAGCGTGGGAAGCCAAGAGACCCAGTACTTC
TRBD1	many	TRBV10-3	TRBJ1-1	CAISDPDRAYTEAFF	TGTGCCATCAGTGACCCGGACAGGGCCTACACTGAAGCTTTCTTT
TRBD1	many	TRBV29-1	TRBJ2-7	CSARTGAYAGFYEQYF	TGCAGCGCAAGGACAGGGGCCTACGCCGGGTTCTACGAGCAGTACTTC
NA	once	TRBV7-8	TRBJ2-3	CASTRTSAGDTQYF	TGTGCCAGCACCAGGACGTCCGCCGGCGATACGCAGTATTTT
NA	NA	TRBV5-6	TRBJ2-3	CASSGGWGAGQIAQYF	TGTGCCAGCAGCGGGGGATGGGGCGCGGGTCAGATTGCGCAGTATTTT
NA	NA	TRBV6-5	TRBJ1-4	CASSYPGGDEKLFF	TGTGCCAGCAGTTACCCGGGCGGGGATGAAAAACTGTTTTTT
TRBD1	once	TRBV3-1	TRBJ1-1	CASSFRGETEAFF	TGTGCCAGCAGCTTCAGGGGGGAGACTGAAGCTTTCTTT
NA	many	TRBV5-1	TRBJ1-2	CASSLTANYGYTF	TGCGCCAGCAGCTTGACAGCTAACTATGGCTACACCTTC
NA	few	TRBV5-1	TRBJ2-3	CASSSGRDLRTDTQYF	TGCGCCAGCAGCTCTGGTCGGGACTTGCGCACAGATACGCAGTATTTT